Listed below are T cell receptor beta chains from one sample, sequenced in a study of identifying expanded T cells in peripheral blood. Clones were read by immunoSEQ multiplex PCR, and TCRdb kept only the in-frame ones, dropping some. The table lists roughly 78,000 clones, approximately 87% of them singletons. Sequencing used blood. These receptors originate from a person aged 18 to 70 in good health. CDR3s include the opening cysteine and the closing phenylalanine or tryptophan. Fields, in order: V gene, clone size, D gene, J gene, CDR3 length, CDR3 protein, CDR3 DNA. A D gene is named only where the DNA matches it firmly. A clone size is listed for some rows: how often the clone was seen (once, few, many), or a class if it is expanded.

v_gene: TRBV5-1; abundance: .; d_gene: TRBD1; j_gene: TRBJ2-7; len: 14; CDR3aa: CASSLGDRGYEQYF; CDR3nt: TGCGCCAGCAGCTTAGGGGACAGGGGCTACGAGCAGTACTTC
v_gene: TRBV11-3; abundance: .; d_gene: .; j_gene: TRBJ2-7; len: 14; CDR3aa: CASSPGPSWDEQYF; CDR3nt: TGTGCCAGCAGCCCCGGCCCTAGTTGGGACGAGCAGTACTTC
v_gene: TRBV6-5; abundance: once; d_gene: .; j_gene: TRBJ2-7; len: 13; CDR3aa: CASGRTWGDEQYF; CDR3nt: TGTGCCAGCGGGAGGACGTGGGGGGACGAGCAGTACTTC
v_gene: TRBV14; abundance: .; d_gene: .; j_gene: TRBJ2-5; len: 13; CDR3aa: CASSQGGWETQYF; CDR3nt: TGTGCCAGCAGCCAAGGGGGCTGGGAGACCCAGTACTTC
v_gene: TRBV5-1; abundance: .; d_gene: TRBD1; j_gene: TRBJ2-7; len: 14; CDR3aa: CASSLGTDTYEQYF; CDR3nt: TGCGCCAGCAGCCTCGGGACAGATACCTACGAGCAGTACTTC
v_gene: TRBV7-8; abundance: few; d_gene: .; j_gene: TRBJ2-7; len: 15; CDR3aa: CASSLAGGGTYEQYF; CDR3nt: TGTGCCAGCAGCTTAGCAGGGGGTGGCACTTACGAGCAGTACTTC
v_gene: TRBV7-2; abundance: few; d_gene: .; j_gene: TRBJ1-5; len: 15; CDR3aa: CASSLGGRVEQPQHF; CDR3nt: TGTGCCAGCAGCTTAGGCGGCAGGGTTGAACAGCCCCAGCATTTT
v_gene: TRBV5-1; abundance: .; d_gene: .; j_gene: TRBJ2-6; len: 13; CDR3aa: CASTHSGANVLTF; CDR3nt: TGCGCCAGCACCCACTCTGGGGCCAACGTCCTGACTTTC
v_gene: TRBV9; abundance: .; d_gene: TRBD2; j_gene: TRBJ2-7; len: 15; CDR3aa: CASSYGLAGESEQYF; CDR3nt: TGTGCCAGCAGCTATGGACTAGCGGGAGAGAGTGAGCAGTACTTC
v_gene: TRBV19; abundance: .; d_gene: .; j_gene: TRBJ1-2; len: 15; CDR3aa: CASSPKATDNYGYTF; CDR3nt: TGTGCCAGTAGTCCCAAGGCGACAGATAACTATGGCTACACCTTC
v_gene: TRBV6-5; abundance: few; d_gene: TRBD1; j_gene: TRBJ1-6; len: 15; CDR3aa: CASRLGQGDNSPLHF; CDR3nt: TGTGCCAGCAGACTCGGACAGGGAGATAATTCACCCCTCCACTTT
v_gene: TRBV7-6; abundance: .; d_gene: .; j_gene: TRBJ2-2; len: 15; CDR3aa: CASSKQGQNTGELFF; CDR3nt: TGTGCCAGCAGCAAACAGGGACAGAACACCGGGGAGCTGTTTTTT
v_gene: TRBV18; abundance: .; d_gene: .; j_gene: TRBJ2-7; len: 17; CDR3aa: CASSPRVSGASSGEQYF; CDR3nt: TGTGCCAGCTCACCGAGGGTCAGTGGGGCTAGCTCGGGGGAGCAGTACTTC
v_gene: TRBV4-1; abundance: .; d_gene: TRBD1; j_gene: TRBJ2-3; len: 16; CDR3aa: CASSQLTGGRGDTQYF; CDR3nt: TGCGCCAGCAGCCAACTGACAGGGGGCCGGGGAGATACGCAGTATTTT
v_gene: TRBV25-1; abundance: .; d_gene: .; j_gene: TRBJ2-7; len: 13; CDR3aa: CASKGDGAYEQYF; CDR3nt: TGTGCCTCCAAGGGGGACGGTGCCTACGAGCAGTACTTC
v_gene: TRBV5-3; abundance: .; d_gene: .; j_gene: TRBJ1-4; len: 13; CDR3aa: CARNRDPGEKLFF; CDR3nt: TGTGCCAGAAACAGGGACCCCGGGGAAAAACTGTTTTTT
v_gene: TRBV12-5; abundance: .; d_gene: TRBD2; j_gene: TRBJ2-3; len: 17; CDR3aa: CASGPGTRNRHTDTQYF; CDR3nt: TGTGCTAGTGGTCCTGGGACTAGGAACAGACACACAGATACGCAGTATTTT